The T cell receptor (beta chain) under discussion was sequenced for a study of pediatric ulcerative colitis. This table comes from immunoSEQ multiplex PCR, and its TCRdb copy is limited to in-frame clones, with some not included. In the table there are about 14,000 clones, just under 90% of which are singletons. Germline CDR1 is MNHEY and CDR2 is SMNVEV (reference sequence). V lost 5 bases to trimming and J lost 7 bases; unmatched junction nucleotides: 9. The CDR3 spans 16 residues. This clone was seen a single time. This rearrangement joins TRBV27 to TRBJ2-2; 11 bases are a match to TRBD2. Material: blood. The TCR was taken from a boy younger than 18 with moderate ulcerative colitis. CDR3 amino acids: CASSLLAGGPDGELFF. In DNA, the CDR3 is TGTGCCAGCAGTCTCTTAGCGGGGGGGCCAGACGGGGAGCTGTTTTTT.